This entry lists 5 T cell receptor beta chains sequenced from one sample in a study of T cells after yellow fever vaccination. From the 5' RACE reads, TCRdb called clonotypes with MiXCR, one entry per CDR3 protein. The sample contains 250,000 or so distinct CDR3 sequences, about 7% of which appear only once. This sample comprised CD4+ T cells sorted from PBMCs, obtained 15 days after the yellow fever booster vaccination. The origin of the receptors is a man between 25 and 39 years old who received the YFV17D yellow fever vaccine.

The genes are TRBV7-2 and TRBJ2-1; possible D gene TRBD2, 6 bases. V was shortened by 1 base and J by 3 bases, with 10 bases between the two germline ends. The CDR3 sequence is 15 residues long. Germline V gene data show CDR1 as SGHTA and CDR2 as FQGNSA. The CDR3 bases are TGTGCCAGCAGCTTAGGCATGGGGGGCTACAATGAGCAGTTCTTC. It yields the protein CASSLGMGGYNEQFF.

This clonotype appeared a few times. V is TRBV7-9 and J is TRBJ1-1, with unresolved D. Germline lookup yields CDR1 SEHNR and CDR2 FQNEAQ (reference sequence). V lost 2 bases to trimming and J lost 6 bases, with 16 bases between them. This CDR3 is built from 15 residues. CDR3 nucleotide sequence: TGTGCCAGCAGCTTAAGGGTTGGGGAGCTCTCTGAAGCTTTCTTT. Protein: CASSLRVGELSEAFF.

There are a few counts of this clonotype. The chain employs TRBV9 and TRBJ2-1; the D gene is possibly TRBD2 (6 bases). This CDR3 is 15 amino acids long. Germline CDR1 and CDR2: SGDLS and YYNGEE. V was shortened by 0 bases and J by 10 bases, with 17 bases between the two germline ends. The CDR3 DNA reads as TGTGCCAGCAGCGTAGATCCGGGGAGGCTTGGAGAGCAGTTCTTC. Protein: CASSVDPGRLGEQFF.

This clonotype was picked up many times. CDR3 DNA: TGTGCCAGCAGCCCGGGACATCGGGGGGCCCAGTACTTC. Its translation is CASSPGHRGAQYF. The rearrangement joins TRBV14 to TRBJ2-5; D might be TRBD2 (7 bases). V lost 4 bases to trimming and J lost 9 bases, with 15 bases between them. The CDR3 totals 13 residues. CDR1 and CDR2 from the germline V gene are SGHDN and FVKESK.

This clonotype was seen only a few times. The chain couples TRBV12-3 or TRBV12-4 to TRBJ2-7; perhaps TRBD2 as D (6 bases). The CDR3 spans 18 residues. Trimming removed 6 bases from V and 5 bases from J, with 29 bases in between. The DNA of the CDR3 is TGTGCCAGCAGCTTAAGCCAGGTCAACAAACGGGAGCCCCACGAGCAGTACTTC. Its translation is CASSLSQVNKREPHEQYF.